Listed below are T cell receptor beta chains from one sample, sequenced in a study of T cell responses to AZD1222 COVID-19 vaccine. Sequencing used immunoSEQ multiplex PCR; TCRdb keeps in-frame clones, though not all of them. The sample carries about 190,000 clones, approximately 91% recorded once. The sample consisted of peripheral blood, taken on day 0 of AZD1222 vaccination. All receptors come from an adult in good health. The conserved cysteine and the conserved F or W are not part of the CDR3 here. Fields, in order: J gene, V gene, CDR3 protein.

>TRBJ2-3|TRBV28
ASSGQVQVRQY
>TRBJ2-1|TRBV6-2/TRBV6-3
ASSYVAGGALGEQF
>TRBJ2-7|TRBV5-1
ASSLEAHNRFSLRPRAREQY
>TRBJ1-6|TRBV7-2
ASSSGPPYSPLH
>TRBJ1-6|TRBV10-1
ARLGQGNYNSPLH
>TRBJ2-5|TRBV28
ASSLSPGKGETQY
>TRBJ2-7|TRBV6-1
ASSEIWTARFSGREGSYEQY
>TRBJ1-2|TRBV19
ASTPRQGGNYGYT
>TRBJ2-7|TRBV3-1/TRBV3-2
ASKAGGQISYEQY
>TRBJ1-2|TRBV27
ASSFRQGGGYT
>TRBJ1-6|TRBV6-2/TRBV6-3
ASSRAGNSPLH
>TRBJ1-3|TRBV11-3
ASSSGLADTIY
>TRBJ1-1|TRBV5-1
ASSLWGNTEAF
>TRBJ2-7|TRBV7-3
ASSLSPGTTYEQY
>TRBJ2-5|TRBV12-3/TRBV12-4
ASSLRGETQY
>TRBJ2-3|TRBV6-1
ASSEALRGGTDTQY
>TRBJ2-1|TRBV5-1
ASSLDALGNEQF
>TRBJ2-1|TRBV10-1
ASGRGVNNEQF
>TRBJ1-5|TRBV7-6
ASSSGQGIDQPQH
>TRBJ2-1|TRBV19
ASSIGTRPPNEQF
>TRBJ1-5|TRBV7-2
ASSAQGGGQPQH
>TRBJ2-5|TRBV5-1
ASSLVGGYFQETQY
>TRBJ2-5|TRBV6-5
ASSYSPRVGETQY
>TRBJ2-2|TRBV5-1
ASSPTNRRTTGELF
>TRBJ1-5|TRBV3-1/TRBV3-2
ASSQGTGSNQPQH
>TRBJ1-1|TRBV15
ATSRVTGDTEAF
>TRBJ1-1|TRBV28
ASSLNGGARAF
>TRBJ2-7|TRBV6-5
ASSNRGPYEQY
>TRBJ1-1|TRBV10-3
AISTGTGRNTEAF
>TRBJ1-3|TRBV6-5
ASSYSSGSAGNTIY
>TRBJ1-1|TRBV5-1
ASSLSRGNTEAF
>TRBJ1-2|TRBV19
ASSMGPPGGTDGYT
>TRBJ1-5|TRBV28
ASSFAGNQPQH
>TRBJ2-2|TRBV5-8
ASSHGLAMNTGELF
>TRBJ2-7|TRBV27
ASSLGGERVYEQY
>TRBJ1-2|TRBV7-8
ASSLSLGPNYGYT
>TRBJ1-1|TRBV6-5
ASSYGSENTEAF
>TRBJ2-6|TRBV18
ASSSGLISGANVLT
>TRBJ1-5|TRBV2
ASSWTDGNQPQH
>TRBJ2-3|TRBV28
ASSFLQAVSTDTQY
>TRBJ1-3|TRBV10-2
ASSQQGSGNTIY
>TRBJ1-5|TRBV7-2
ASSPRQGRQPQH
>TRBJ2-3|TRBV27
ASSPTPRGGDTQY
>TRBJ1-3|TRBV3-1/TRBV3-2
ASSQAAGARGNTIY
>TRBJ2-1|TRBV5-5
ASILFPSGYNEQF
>TRBJ1-5|TRBV19
ASSPRGLGKPQH
>TRBJ1-2|TRBV7-8
ASSLDGRTGDGYT
>TRBJ1-2|TRBV28
ASSPPTGTSYGYT
>TRBJ1-5|TRBV6-5
ASSTDPNQPQH
>TRBJ1-3|TRBV2
ASSAGRDSAGNTIY
>TRBJ2-3|TRBV9
ASSGPWADTQY
>TRBJ2-3|TRBV20-1
SASVFRSDTDTQY
>TRBJ2-3|TRBV3-1/TRBV3-2
ASSQVVGRVAVDTQY
>TRBJ2-2|TRBV6-1
ASSEEAIGELF
>TRBJ1-1|TRBV7-2
ASSSRNTEAF
>TRBJ2-5|TRBV6-5
ASSYSGSQY
>TRBJ2-7|TRBV2
ASSEGQGSYYEQY
>TRBJ1-1|TRBV27
ASSLFHGNTEAF
>TRBJ1-5|TRBV5-5
ASSRDSNQPQH
>TRBJ1-5|TRBV15
ATSRGGSSNQPQH